Following are 18 T cell receptor beta chains from one sample sequenced in a study of T cells in Graves' hyperthyroidism and ophthalmopathy. TCR beta CDR3 sequences were amplified from RNA transcripts. During a first-round RT-PCR of the TCR CDR3, the HTBI primer set was used. MiXCR, applied by TCRdb to the multiplex PCR reads, yields one record per CDR3 protein. The sample has around 500,000 distinct CDR3 sequences; approximately 15% are singletons. Sequencing was carried out using blood. The receptors come from a woman aged 40 to 49 with Graves' hyperthyroidism.

This clonotype was picked up a small number of times. The genes are TRBV10-2 and TRBJ2-2, with 7 positions matching TRBD2. V shed 3 bases, J shed 6 bases, and the junction held 7 bases outside the gene matches. The CDR3 consists of 15 residues. Germline V gives CDR1 WSHSY, CDR2 SAAADI. Written as DNA, the CDR3 is TGCGCCAGCAGTGATGAGGGAGGGCCACCCGGGGAGCTGTTTTTT. Translation gives CASSDEGGPPGELFF.

The sample holds many counts of this clonotype. The chain combines TRBV6-1 with TRBJ2-1; 7 bases are shared with TRBD2. The trim removed 5 bases at V and 1 base at J, leaving 8 bases unmatched. The CDR3 is made up of 16 amino acids. The germline V gene has CDR1 MNHNS and CDR2 SASEGT. The CDR3, as DNA: TGTGCCAGCAGTATCTCGACTAGCCTATCCTACAATGAGCAGTTCTTC. Translated, it gives CASSISTSLSYNEQFF.

The rearrangement joins TRBV12-5 to TRBJ2-5, with 12 bases matching TRBD2. V gave up 1 base and J gave up 5 bases; unmatched junction bases: 5. CDR1 is LGHNT, CDR2 FRNRAP, per germline. The CDR3 length is 16 residues. The CDR3 DNA reads TGTGCTAGTGGTTTGGACCTGACTAGCGGGAGCGAGACCCAGTACTTC. Protein sequence: CASGLDLTSGSETQYF. Filled out from reference TRBV12-5 and TRBJ2-5, the complete variable domain reads DARVTQTPRHKVTEMGQEVTMRCQPILGHNTVFWYRQTMMQGLELLAYFRNRAPLDDSGMPKDRFSAEMPDATLATLKIQPSEPRDSAVYFCASGLDLTSGSETQYFGPGTRLLVL.

This clonotype was recorded a few times. The rearrangement links TRBV30 to TRBJ1-5, with 10 bases that match TRBD1. Unmatched junction bases numbered 6, after V lost 0 bases and J lost 7 bases. The CDR3 length is 15 residues. Germline V CDR1 and CDR2: GTSNPN, SVGIG (reference sequence). CDR3 sequence reads: CAWSVGGTGEQPQHF. As DNA, the CDR3 is TGTGCCTGGAGTGTAGGAGGGACAGGGGAGCAGCCCCAGCATTTT.

This clonotype was observed a few times. The rearrangement joins TRBV27 to TRBJ1-6; 7 bases map to TRBD1. V lost 6 bases, J lost 7 bases, and 6 bases stayed unmatched. From germline, CDR1 is MNHEY and CDR2 SMNVEV (reference sequence). The CDR3 runs to 14 residues. CDR3 sequence (DNA): TGTGCCAGCAGGAGACAGGGTTGGAATTCACCCCTCCACTTT. It encodes CASRRQGWNSPLHF.

A few counts support this clonotype. The chain recombines TRBV7-3 with TRBJ2-3, with D tentatively TRBD2 (5 bases). The CDR3 runs 15 residues. Germline V gives CDR1 SGHTA, CDR2 FQGTGA. V lost 0 bases and J 5 bases, leaving 12 bases between the germline ends. The chain's CDR3 is CASSLTKDEGDTQYF. CDR3 DNA: TGTGCCAGCAGCTTAACAAAAGACGAGGGAGATACGCAGTATTTT.

At least ten counts were recorded for this clonotype. The chain uses TRBV7-8 and TRBJ2-1; D call uncertain. V lost 6 bases and J 0 bases, leaving 12 bases between the germline ends. Germline V gene lookup returns CDR1 SGHVS and CDR2 FQNEAQ. The CDR3 consists of 15 residues. The chain's CDR3 is CASSFRGSSYNEQFF. CDR3 DNA: TGTGCCAGCAGTTTTCGAGGTAGCTCCTACAATGAGCAGTTCTTC.

There are many counts of this clonotype. The chain carries TRBV30 and TRBJ1-3, with TRBD1 as a possible D gene (5 bases). There are 14 residues in the CDR3. Per germline, CDR1 GTSNPN and CDR2 SVGIG (reference sequence). V gave up 4 bases and J gave up 2 bases, with 12 bases separating them. In DNA form, the CDR3 reads TGTGCCTGGACACCAGGGAGTCCTGGAAACACCATATATTTT. It encodes CAWTPGSPGNTIYF. The whole variable domain, filled in from reference TRBV30 and TRBJ1-3, reads SQTIHQWPATLVQPVGSPLSLECTVEGTSNPNLYWYRQAAGRGLQLLFYSVGIGQISSEVPQNLSASRPQDRQFILSSKKLLLSDSGFYLCAWTPGSPGNTIYFGEGSWLTVV.

This clonotype was seen more than once but under ten times. The chain is built from TRBV7-3 and TRBJ2-2; 7 bases align to TRBD2. The V gene's germline CDR1 is SGHTA and CDR2 FQGTGA. The CDR3 contains 16 residues. The J segment lost 3 bases and the V segment lost 1 base, leaving 5 bases of the junction unmatched. The CDR3 here is CASSLMRLADTGELFF. CDR3 nucleotide sequence: TGTGCCAGCAGCTTAATGAGACTAGCAGACACCGGGGAGCTGTTTTTT.

The chain recombines TRBV3-1 with TRBJ2-7; D could derive from TRBD1 or TRBD2 (5 bases each). Germline V gene lookup returns CDR1 LGHDT and CDR2 YNNKEL (reference sequence). Trimming pared 5 bases from V and 9 bases from J, leaving 17 bases between. This CDR3 spans 13 amino acids. CDR3 protein: CASSTGTVSGQYF. The CDR3, as DNA: TGTGCCAGCAGCACCGGGACGGTCAGCGGGCAGTACTTC.

This clonotype was seen a few times. This chain uses TRBV27 with TRBJ2-3; possibly TRBD1 or TRBD2 for D (5 bases each). The CDR3 totals 14 residues. Trimming took 1 base from V and 5 from J, leaving 10 bases between them. Germline V gene data show CDR1 as MNHEY and CDR2 as SMNVEV (reference sequence). The CDR3 spells CASSLWGGQDTQYF. For the CDR3, the DNA is TGTGCCAGCAGTTTATGGGGCGGGCAAGATACGCAGTATTTT.

About this clonotype: Given a much more abundant clone one base away, this may be a read error. The missing conserved phenylalanine or tryptophan at the end of this CDR3 makes a read error likely. The chain is built from TRBV5-1 and TRBJ1-3; D gene uncertain. Trimming removed 4 bases from V and 0 bases from J, with 11 bases in between. The CDR3 totals 15 residues. CDR1 SGHRS and CDR2 YFSETQ come from the germline V gene. The DNA of the CDR3 is TGCGCCAGCAGCGCCCAGGAATACTCTGGAAACACCATATATTTG. Translation gives CASSAQEYSGNTIYL.

This chain links TRBV12-3 or TRBV12-4 with TRBJ2-2; D possibly corresponds to TRBD2 (6 bases). Deletions cut 0 bases from V and 2 bases from J, with 10 bases between. The CDR3 length is 16 residues. CDR3 sequence (DNA): TGTGCCAGCAGTTTAGCGGACTACACAAACACCGGGGAGCTGTTTTTT. It yields the protein CASSLADYTNTGELFF.

In this sample, this clonotype turned up once. The rearrangement links TRBV5-1 to TRBJ2-7; D not certain. Germline CDR1 is SGHRS and CDR2 is YFSETQ. This CDR3 is 15 amino acids long. V was clipped by 5 bases and J by 0 bases, with 15 bases between them. DNA for the CDR3: TGCGCCAGCAGTTTTCTCGGTATCGTCTCCTACGAGCAGTACTTC. Its protein is CASSFLGIVSYEQYF.

This clonotype was observed at least ten times. The CDR3 loop is CASSEDWRRSLVLNEQFF. The CDR3, as DNA: TGTGCCAGCAGTGAAGATTGGAGACGGAGCCTCGTCCTCAATGAGCAGTTCTTC. The rearrangement links TRBV6-1 to TRBJ2-1; D not certain. V lost 1 base and J 6 bases, leaving 22 bases between the germline ends. Looked up from germline, CDR1 is MNHNS and CDR2 is SASEGT. CDR3 length: 18 amino acids.

The V call is TRBV6-1, the J call TRBJ2-1, with 12 bases identical to TRBD2. V shed 7 bases, J shed 8 bases, and the junction held 12 bases outside the gene matches. Germline V lookup: CDR1 MNHNS, CDR2 SASEGT. The CDR3 has 16 residues. The CDR3 protein is CASTTQLAGGGYEQFF. The DNA for the CDR3 is TGTGCCAGCACCACACAACTAGCGGGAGGTGGTTATGAGCAGTTCTTC.

This clonotype occurred many times. This chain links TRBV28 with TRBJ2-7; 9 bases agree with TRBD2. The CDR3 runs 14 residues. Germline CDR1 MDHEN, CDR2 SYDVKM. The trim removed 7 bases at V and 2 bases at J, leaving 6 bases unmatched. CDR3 region: CASIPTSGAYEQYF. The CDR3 coding sequence is TGTGCCAGCATCCCGACTAGCGGCGCCTACGAGCAGTACTTC.

This clonotype turned up a few times. The gene calls are TRBV10-3 and TRBJ2-5; 9 bases fit TRBD2. The V gene's germline CDR1 is ENHRY and CDR2 SYGVKD. The CDR3 covers 13 residues. J gave up 4 bases and V 6 bases, and 3 bases lay outside the gene matches. Written as DNA, the CDR3 is TGTGCCATCAGCGAGGGACTAGCAGAGACCCAGTACTTC. The encoded protein is CAISEGLAETQYF.